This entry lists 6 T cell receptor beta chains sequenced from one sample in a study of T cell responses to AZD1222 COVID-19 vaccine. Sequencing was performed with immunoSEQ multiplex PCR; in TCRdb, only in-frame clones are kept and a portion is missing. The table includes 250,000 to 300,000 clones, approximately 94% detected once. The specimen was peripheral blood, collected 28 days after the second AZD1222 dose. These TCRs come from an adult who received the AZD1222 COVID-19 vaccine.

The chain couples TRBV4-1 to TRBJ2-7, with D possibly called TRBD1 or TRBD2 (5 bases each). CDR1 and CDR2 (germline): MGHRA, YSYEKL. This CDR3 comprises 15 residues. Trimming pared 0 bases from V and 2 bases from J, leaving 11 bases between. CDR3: CASSQDGTATYEQYF. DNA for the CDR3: TGCGCCAGCAGCCAAGATGGGACGGCCACCTACGAGCAGTACTTC.

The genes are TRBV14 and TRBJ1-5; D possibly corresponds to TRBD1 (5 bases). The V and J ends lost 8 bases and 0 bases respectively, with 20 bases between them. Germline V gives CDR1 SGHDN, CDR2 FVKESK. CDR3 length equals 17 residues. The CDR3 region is CASSGPWGRFSNQPQHF. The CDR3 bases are TGTGCCAGCTCCGGACCCTGGGGACGGTTTAGCAATCAGCCCCAGCATTTT. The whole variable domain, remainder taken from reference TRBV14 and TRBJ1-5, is EAGVTQFPSHSVIEKGQTVTLRCDPISGHDNLYWYRRVMGKEIKFLLHFVKESKQDESGMPNNRFLAERTGGTYSTLKVQPAELEDSGVYFCASSGPWGRFSNQPQHFGDGTRLSIL.

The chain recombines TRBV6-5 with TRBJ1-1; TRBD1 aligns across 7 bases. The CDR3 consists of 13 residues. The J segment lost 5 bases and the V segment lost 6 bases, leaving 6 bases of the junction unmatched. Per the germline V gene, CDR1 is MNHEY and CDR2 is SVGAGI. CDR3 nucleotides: TGTGCCAGCAGGAGACAGGGTTGGACTGAAGCTTTCTTT. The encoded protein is CASRRQGWTEAFF.

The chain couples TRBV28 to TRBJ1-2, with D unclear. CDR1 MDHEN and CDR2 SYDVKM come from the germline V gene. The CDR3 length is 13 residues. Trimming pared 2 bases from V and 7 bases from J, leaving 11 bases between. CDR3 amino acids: CASSLGSLSGYTF. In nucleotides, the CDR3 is TGTGCCAGCAGTTTAGGCAGTCTTAGTGGCTACACCTTC.

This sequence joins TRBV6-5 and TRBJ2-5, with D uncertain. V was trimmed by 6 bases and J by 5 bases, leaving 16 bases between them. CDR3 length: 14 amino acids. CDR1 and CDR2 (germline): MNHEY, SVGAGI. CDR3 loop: CASRDELAVETQYF. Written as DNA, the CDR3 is TGTGCCAGCAGGGATGAACTCGCCGTGGAGACCCAGTACTTC.

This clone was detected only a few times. The CDR3 sequence is CASKKGQYSNQPQHF. The CDR3 DNA follows: TGTGCCAGTAAAAAAGGGCAGTATAGCAATCAGCCCCAGCATTTT. This rearrangement joins TRBV19 to TRBJ1-5; no firm D call. The CDR3 sequence is 15 residues long. Germline-derived CDR1 and CDR2 are LNHDA and SQIVND (reference sequence). The V end was cut by 7 bases, the J end by 0 bases, with 13 bases between.